This TCR beta chain emerged from a study of blood T cell repertoires in COVID-19. Study details: Whether acute or convalescent, the COVID-19 samples came from the United States, Italy and Spain.

In assigning cohorts, the study relied on participant-reported clinical history. For recovered donors of Cohort 3, there were two negative PCRs, clearance, or symptom resolution. Generated by immunoSEQ multiplex PCR, the TCRdb table keeps only in-frame clones and is missing some. The sample records about 380,000 clones, over 75% being singletons. This CDR3 comprises 16 residues. Per germline, CDR1 MGHRA and CDR2 YSYEKL. V shed 1 base, J shed 5 bases, and the junction held 10 bases outside the gene matches. The chain joins TRBV4-1 to TRBJ2-7; the match to TRBD2 covers 8 bases. The sequencing input was PBMCs or T cells enriched from blood (not recorded which). This TCR came from a man between 25 and 39 years old who had recovered from COVID-19. CDR3 nucleotide sequence: TGCGCCAGCAGCCAAGCTGGGGCCGGGGGGGTCGACGAGCAGTACTTC. Its translation is CASSQAGAGGVDEQYF.